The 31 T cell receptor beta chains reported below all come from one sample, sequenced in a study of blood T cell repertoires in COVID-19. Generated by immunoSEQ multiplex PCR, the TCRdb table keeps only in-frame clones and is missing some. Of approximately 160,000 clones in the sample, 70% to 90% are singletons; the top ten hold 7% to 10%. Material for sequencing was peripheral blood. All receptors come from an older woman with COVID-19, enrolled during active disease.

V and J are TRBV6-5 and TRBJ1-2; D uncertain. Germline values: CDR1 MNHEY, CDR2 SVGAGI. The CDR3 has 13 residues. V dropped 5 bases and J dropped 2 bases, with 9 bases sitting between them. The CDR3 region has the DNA TGTGCCAGCAGTCTAACAGTGAACTATGGCTACACCTTC. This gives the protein CASSLTVNYGYTF.

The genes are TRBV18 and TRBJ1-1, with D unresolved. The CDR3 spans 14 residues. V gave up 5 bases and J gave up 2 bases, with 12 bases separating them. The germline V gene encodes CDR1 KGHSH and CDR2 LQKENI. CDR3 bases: TGTGCCAGCTCAGGCATTGCTCGAAACACTGAAGCTTTCTTT. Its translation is CASSGIARNTEAFF.

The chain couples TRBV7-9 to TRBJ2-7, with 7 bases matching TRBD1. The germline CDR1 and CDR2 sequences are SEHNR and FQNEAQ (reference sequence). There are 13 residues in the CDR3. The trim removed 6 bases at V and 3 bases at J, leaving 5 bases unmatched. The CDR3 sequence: CASSYRDSYEQYF. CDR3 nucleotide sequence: TGTGCCAGCAGTTACCGGGACAGCTACGAGCAGTACTTC.

The CDR3 coding sequence is TGTGCCGTACAGGATAACTATGGCTACACCTTC. This encodes CAVQDNYGYTF. This chain uses TRBV24-1 with TRBJ1-2; maybe TRBD1 (5 bases). In germline, CDR1 is KGHDR, CDR2 SFDVKD. Trimming took 12 bases from V and 1 from J, leaving 8 bases between them. The CDR3 has 11 amino acids.

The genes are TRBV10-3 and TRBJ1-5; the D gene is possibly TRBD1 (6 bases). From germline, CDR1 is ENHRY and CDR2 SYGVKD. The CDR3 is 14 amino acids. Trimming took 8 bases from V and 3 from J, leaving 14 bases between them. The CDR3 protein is CAIGTGSVNQPQHF. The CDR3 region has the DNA TGTGCCATCGGAACAGGGTCGGTCAATCAGCCCCAGCATTTT.

Here the CDR3 DNA reads TGCGCCAGCAGCCACCCCGGACTAGTTCGCGAGCAGTTCTTC. This translates into CASSHPGLVREQFF. The J gene is TRBJ2-1, the V gene TRBV4-1; 7 bases fit TRBD2. Germline CDR1 is MGHRA and CDR2 is YSYEKL. Germline trimming cut 3 bases from V and 10 bases from J; bases unmatched to any gene: 9. This CDR3 is 14 amino acids long.

In DNA, the CDR3 is TGCGCCAGCAGCTCGACACCCGGCGGGGGAAAACTGTTTTTT. Translation gives CASSSTPGGGKLFF. The V call is TRBV5-1, the J call TRBJ1-4; D might be TRBD1 (5 bases). V was shortened by 3 bases and J by 10 bases, with 16 bases between the two germline ends. The V gene's germline CDR1 is SGHRS and CDR2 YFSETQ. The CDR3 loop spans 14 amino acids.

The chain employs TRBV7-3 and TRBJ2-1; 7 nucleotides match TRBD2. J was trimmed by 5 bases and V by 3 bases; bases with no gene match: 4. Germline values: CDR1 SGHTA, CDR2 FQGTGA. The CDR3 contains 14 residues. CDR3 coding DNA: TGTGCCAGCAGCTTGGGCGGGAGCCACAATGAGCAGTTCTTC. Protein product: CASSLGGSHNEQFF.

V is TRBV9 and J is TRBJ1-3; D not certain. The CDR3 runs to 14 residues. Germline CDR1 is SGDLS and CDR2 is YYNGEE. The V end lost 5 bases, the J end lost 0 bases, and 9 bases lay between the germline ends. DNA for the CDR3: TGTGCCAGCAGGGGCCTCAGCTCTGGAAACACCATATATTTT. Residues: CASRGLSSGNTIYF.

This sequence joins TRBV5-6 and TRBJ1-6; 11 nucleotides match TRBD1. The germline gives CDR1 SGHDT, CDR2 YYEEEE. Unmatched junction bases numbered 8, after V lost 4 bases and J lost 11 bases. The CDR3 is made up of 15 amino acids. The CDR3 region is CASSSWTGGRAPLHF. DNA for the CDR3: TGTGCCAGCAGCAGCTGGACAGGGGGCAGGGCACCCCTCCACTTT.

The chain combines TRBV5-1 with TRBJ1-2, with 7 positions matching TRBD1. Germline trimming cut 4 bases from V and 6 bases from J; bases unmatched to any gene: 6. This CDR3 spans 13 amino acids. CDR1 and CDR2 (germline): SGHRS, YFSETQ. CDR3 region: CASSKGQQDGYTF. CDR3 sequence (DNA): TGCGCCAGCAGCAAGGGACAGCAAGATGGCTACACCTTC. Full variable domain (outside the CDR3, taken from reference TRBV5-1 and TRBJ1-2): KAGVTQTPRYLIKTRGQQVTLSCSPISGHRSVSWYQQTPGQGLQFLFEYFSETQRNKGNFPGRFSGRQFSNSRSEMNVSTLELGDSALYLCASSKGQQDGYTFGSGTRLTVV.

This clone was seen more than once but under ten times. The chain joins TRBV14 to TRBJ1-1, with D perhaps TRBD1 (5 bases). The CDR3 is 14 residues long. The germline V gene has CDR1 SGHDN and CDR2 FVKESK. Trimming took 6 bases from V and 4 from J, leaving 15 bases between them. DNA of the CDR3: TGTGCCAGCAGACCTGGGGGGGTAAGCACTGAAGCTTTCTTT. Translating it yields CASRPGGVSTEAFF.

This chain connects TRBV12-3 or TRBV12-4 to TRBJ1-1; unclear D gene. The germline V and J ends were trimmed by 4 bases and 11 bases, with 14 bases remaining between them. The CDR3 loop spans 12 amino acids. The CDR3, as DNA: TGTGCCAGCAGTTGGGGAGGCAGTGGTGCTTTCTTT. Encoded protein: CASSWGGSGAFF.

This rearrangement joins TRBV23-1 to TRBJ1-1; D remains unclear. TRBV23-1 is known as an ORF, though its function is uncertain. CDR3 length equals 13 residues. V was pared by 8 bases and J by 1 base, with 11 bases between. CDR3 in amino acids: CASPQLRNTEAFF. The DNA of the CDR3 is TGCGCCAGCCCACAGCTTAGGAACACTGAAGCTTTCTTT.

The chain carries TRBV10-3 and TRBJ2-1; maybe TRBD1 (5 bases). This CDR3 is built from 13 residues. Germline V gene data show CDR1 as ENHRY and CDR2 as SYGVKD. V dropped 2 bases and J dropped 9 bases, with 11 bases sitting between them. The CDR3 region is CAISEVGRSEQFF. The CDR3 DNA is TGTGCCATCAGTGAGGTGGGGCGCAGTGAGCAGTTCTTC.

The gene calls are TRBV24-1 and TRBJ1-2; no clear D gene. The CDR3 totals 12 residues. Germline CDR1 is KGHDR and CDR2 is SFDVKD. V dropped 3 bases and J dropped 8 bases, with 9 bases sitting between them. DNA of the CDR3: TGTGCCACCAGTGATCGGGCGGGCGGCTACACCTTC. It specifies CATSDRAGGYTF.

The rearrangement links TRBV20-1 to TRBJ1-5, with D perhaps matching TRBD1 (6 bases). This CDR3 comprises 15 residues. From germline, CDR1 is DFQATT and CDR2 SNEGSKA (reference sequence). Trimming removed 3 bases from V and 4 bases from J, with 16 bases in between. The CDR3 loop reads CSASPKGGLNQPQHF. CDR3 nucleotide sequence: TGCAGTGCTAGTCCCAAGGGGGGGTTGAATCAGCCCCAGCATTTT.

DNA of the CDR3: TGCGCCAGCAGCTTGGGCACAGACCGATGGCTTCTCAATGAGCAGTTCTTC. This codes for CASSLGTDRWLLNEQFF. The J gene is TRBJ2-1, the V gene TRBV5-1; D gene uncertain. Trimming pared 0 bases from V and 6 bases from J, leaving 19 bases between. The CDR3 runs 17 residues. Germline loops: CDR1 SGHRS, CDR2 YFSETQ. The full variable domain, its missing parts supplied by reference TRBV5-1 and TRBJ2-1, is KAGVTQTPRYLIKTRGQQVTLSCSPISGHRSVSWYQQTPGQGLQFLFEYFSETQRNKGNFPGRFSGRQFSNSRSEMNVSTLELGDSALYLCASSLGTDRWLLNEQFFGPGTRLTVL.

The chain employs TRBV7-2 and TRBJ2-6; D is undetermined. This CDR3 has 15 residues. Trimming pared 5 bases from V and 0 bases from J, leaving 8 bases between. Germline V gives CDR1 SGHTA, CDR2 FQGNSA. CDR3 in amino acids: CASSRANSGANVLTF. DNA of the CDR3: TGTGCCAGCAGCCGTGCTAACTCTGGGGCCAACGTCCTGACTTTC.

CDR3 nucleotides: TGCGCCAGCAGCCAAGCTGCGTTACAGGGGGGCGGGAACACTGAAGCTTTCTTT. This translates into CASSQAALQGGGNTEAFF. The V gene is TRBV4-1, the J gene TRBJ1-1; TRBD1 aligns across 8 bases. Germline V gives CDR1 MGHRA, CDR2 YSYEKL. The CDR3 length is 18 residues. With 1 base clipped from V and 1 base from J, the junction kept 11 bases outside the gene matches.

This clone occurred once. The CDR3 reads CASSSARALGEQYV. CDR3 nucleotides: TGTGCCAGCAGCTCCGCCAGGGCCCTGGGGGAGCAGTACGTC. The chain uses TRBV11-2 and TRBJ2-7; D is possibly TRBD1 (5 bases). V was shortened by 4 bases and J by 7 bases, with 17 bases between the two germline ends. Germline CDR1 SGHAT, CDR2 FQNNGV. CDR3 size: 14 residues.

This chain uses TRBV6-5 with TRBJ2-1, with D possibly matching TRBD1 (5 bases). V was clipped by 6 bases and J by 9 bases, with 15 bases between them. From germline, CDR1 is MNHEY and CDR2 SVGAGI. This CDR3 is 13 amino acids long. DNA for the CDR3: TGTGCCAGCAGATCGCAGGGTAGGAGTGAGCAGTTCTTC. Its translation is CASRSQGRSEQFF.

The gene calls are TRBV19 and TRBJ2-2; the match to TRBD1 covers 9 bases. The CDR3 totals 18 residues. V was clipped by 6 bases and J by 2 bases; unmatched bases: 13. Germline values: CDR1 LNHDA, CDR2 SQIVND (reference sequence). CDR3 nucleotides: TGTGCCAGTAGGACTCTAGGGGACAGGGTATCCAACACCGGGGAGCTGTTTTTT. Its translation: CASRTLGDRVSNTGELFF.

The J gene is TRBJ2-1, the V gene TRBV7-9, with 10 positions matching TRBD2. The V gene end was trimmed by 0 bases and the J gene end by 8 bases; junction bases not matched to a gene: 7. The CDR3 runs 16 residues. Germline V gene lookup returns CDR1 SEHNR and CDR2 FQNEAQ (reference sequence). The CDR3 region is CASSLAGRLAGDEQFF. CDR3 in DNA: TGTGCCAGCAGCTTAGCGGGTCGGCTAGCGGGAGATGAGCAGTTCTTC.

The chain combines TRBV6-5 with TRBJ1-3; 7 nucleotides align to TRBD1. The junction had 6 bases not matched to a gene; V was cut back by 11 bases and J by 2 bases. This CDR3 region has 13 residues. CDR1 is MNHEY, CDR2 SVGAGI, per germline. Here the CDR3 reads CAGGQLPGNTIYF. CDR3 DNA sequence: TGTGCCGGGGGACAGCTACCTGGAAACACCATATATTTT.

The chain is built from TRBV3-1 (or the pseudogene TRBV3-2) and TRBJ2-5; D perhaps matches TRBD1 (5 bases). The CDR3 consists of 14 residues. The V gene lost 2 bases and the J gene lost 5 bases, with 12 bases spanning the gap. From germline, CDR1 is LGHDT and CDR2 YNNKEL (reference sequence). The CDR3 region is CASSQREGAETQYF. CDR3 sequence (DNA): TGTGCCAGCAGCCAAAGAGAAGGGGCCGAGACCCAGTACTTC.

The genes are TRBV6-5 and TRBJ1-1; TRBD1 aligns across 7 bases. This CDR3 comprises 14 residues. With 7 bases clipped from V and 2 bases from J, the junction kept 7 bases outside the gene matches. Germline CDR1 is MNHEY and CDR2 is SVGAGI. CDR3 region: CASTTGQANTEAFF. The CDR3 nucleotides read TGTGCCAGCACAACCGGACAGGCCAACACTGAAGCTTTCTTT.

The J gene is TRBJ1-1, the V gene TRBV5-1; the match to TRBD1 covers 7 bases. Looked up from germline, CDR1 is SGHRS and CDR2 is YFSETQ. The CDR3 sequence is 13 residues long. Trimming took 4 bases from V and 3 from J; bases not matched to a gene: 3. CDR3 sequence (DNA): TGCGCCAGCAGCACAACAGGGGACACTGAAGCTTTCTTT. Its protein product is CASSTTGDTEAFF.

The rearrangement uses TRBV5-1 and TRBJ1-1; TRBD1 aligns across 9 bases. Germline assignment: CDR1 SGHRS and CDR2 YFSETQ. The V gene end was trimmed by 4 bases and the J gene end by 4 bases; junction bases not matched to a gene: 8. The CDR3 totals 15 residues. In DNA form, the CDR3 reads TGCGCCAGCAGCCGGGACAGGGAGAGGGGCACTGAAGCTTTCTTT. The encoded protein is CASSRDRERGTEAFF.

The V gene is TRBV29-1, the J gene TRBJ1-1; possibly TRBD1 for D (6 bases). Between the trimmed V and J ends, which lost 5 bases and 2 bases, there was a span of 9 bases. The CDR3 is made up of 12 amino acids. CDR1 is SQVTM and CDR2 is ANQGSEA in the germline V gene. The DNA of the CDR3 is TGCAGCGTTACACAGGGCAACACTGAAGCTTTCTTT. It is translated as CSVTQGNTEAFF. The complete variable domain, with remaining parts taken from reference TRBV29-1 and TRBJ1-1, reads SAVISQKPSRDICQRGTSLTIQCQVDSQVTMMFWYRQQPGQSLTLIATANQGSEATYESGFVIDKFPISRPNLTFSTLTVSNMSPEDSSIYLCSVTQGNTEAFFGQGTRLTVV.

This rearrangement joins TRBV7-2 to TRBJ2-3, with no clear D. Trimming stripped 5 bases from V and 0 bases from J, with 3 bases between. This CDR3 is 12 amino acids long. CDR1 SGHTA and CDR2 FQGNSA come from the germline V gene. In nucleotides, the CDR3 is TGTGCCAGCAGCCTGAGCACAGATACGCAGTATTTT. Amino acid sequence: CASSLSTDTQYF.